This T cell receptor (beta chain) was captured in a study of blood T cell repertoires in COVID-19. In the study overall: Sample material is recorded as cDNA or gDNA derived from T cells, B-cell-depleted T cells, or PBMCs.

Some clones are missing from TCRdb's copy, which holds only in-frame ones; the method was immunoSEQ multiplex PCR. The sample has about 410,000 clones, 86% seen once. In its sample, this clone was seen once. The sequenced material came from peripheral blood. The source is a woman in her thirties with active or convalescent COVID-19.

The CDR3 loop reads CASSLQGLMNTEAFF. Written as DNA, the CDR3 is TGTGCCAGTAGTCTACAGGGACTAATGAACACTGAAGCTTTCTTT. This sequence joins TRBV19 and TRBJ1-1; possibly TRBD1 for D (6 bases). Germline V lookup: CDR1 LNHDA, CDR2 SQIVND (reference sequence). The germline V and J ends were trimmed by 5 bases and 0 bases, with 13 bases remaining between them. The CDR3 runs to 15 residues.